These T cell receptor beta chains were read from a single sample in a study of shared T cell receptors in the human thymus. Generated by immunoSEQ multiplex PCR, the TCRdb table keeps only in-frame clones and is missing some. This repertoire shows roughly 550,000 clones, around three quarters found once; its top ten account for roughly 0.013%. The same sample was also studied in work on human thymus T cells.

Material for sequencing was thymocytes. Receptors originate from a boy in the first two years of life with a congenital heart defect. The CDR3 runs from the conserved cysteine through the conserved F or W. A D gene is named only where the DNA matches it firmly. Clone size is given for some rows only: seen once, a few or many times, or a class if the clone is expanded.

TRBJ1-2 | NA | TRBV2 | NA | TGTGCCAGCAAGCGGGAGGGGAAAGGCTACACCTTC | CASKREGKGYTF
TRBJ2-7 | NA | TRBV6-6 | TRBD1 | TGTGCCAGCAGTTACTATGGACAGGGGGTCTACGAGCAGTACTTC | CASSYYGQGVYEQYF
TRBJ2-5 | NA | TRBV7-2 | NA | TGTGCCAGCAGCCAACTAGATAGGGAGACCCAGTACTTC | CASSQLDRETQYF
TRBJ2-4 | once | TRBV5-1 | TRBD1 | TGCGCCAGCAGCTTGCACCGGTGGACAGGGGATGTAAACATTCAGTACTTC | CASSLHRWTGDVNIQYF
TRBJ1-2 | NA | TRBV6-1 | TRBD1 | TGTGCCAGCAGTGAAGCCCTTCCGGGACAGGGGGCTAGAGGCTACACCTTC | CASSEALPGQGARGYTF
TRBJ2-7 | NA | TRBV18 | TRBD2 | TGTGCCAGCTCACGAACACTAGCGGGAGGGCCCTTCCCTTCCTACGAGCAGTACTTC | CASSRTLAGGPFPSYEQYF
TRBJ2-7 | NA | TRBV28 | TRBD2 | TGTGCCAGCAGCACCTTAGCGGGAAGGTCCTACGAGCAGTACTTC | CASSTLAGRSYEQYF
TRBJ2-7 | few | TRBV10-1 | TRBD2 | TGCGCCAGCGGTAAAACCGGGACTAGCGGGAGTCGACCCTACGAGCAGTACTTC | CASGKTGTSGSRPYEQYF
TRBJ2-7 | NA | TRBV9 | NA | TGTGCCAGCAGCGTAGACGGGGGAGGAGGCGGGCACTCCTACGAGCAGTACTTC | CASSVDGGGGGHSYEQYF
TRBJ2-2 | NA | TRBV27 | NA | TGTGCCAGCAGTTTCGAGGGGGAGCTGTTTTTT | CASSFEGELFF
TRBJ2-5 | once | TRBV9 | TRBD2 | TGTGCCACCACAGCGGGATTGGACGGGACCCAGTACTTC | CATTAGLDGTQYF
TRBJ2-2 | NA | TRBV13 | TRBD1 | TGTGCCAGCAGCTTAATGGGGACAGGCTCCACCGGGGAGCTGTTTTTT | CASSLMGTGSTGELFF
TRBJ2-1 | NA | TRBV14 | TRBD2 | TGTGCCAGCGCCCCCCTAGCGGGACCCTACAATGAGCAGTTCTTC | CASAPLAGPYNEQFF
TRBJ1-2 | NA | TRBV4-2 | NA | TGTGCCAGCAGCCAAGAACGGCGACAGGTTCAGGCCTATGGCTACACCTTC | CASSQERRQVQAYGYTF
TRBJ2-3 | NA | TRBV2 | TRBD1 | TGTGCCAGCAGCGCACACCGGGACAGGGACCGGTGGGATACGCAGTATTTT | CASSAHRDRDRWDTQYF
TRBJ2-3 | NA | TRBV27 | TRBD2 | TGTGCCAGCAGTTCATTAGCGGGGTTCACAGATACGCAGTATTTT | CASSSLAGFTDTQYF
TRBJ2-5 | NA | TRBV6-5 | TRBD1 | TGTGCCAGCAGTACCAGGGGGCGGAGGACCCAGTACTTC | CASSTRGRRTQYF
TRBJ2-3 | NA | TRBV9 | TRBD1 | TGTGCCAGCAGCGTAGAAGACAGGGGCCCAGATACGCAGTATTTT | CASSVEDRGPDTQYF
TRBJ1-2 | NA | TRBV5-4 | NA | TGTGCCAGCAGCCAACAGAGGGCGTTAAGCTCTTACTATGGCTACACCTTC | CASSQQRALSSYYGYTF
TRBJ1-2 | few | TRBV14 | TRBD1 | TGTGCCAGCAGCCGATTGACAGGGAACGGCTACACCTTC | CASSRLTGNGYTF
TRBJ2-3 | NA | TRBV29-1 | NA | TGCAGCGTTGCCCCCCTAGGGGCAGATACGCAGTATTTT | CSVAPLGADTQYF
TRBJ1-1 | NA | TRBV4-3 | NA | TGCGCCAGCAGCCAAGGGCAGAACACTGAAGCTTTCTTT | CASSQGQNTEAFF
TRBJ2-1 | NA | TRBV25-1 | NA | TGTGCCAGCAGCGGAATTTGGGGCCCCCTCTACAATGAGCAGTTCTTC | CASSGIWGPLYNEQFF
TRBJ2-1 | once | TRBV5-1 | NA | TGCGCCAGCTGGGGCGGGGCAAGCTCCTACAATGAGCAGTTCTTC | CASWGGASSYNEQFF
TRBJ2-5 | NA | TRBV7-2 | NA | TGTGCCAGCAGCCCGGGGGGCGGGGTGGCCCAAGAGACCCAGTACTTC | CASSPGGGVAQETQYF
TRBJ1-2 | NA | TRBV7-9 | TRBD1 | TGTGCCAGCAGATGGACAGGGGGCGGGTTTAACTATGGCTACACCTTC | CASRWTGGGFNYGYTF
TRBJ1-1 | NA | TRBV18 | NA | TGTGCCAGCTCACGAGGCAGATACACTGAAGCTTTCTTT | CASSRGRYTEAFF